This entry describes one TCR beta chain. The sample comes from a study of CD8 T cells in Susac syndrome. A quantity of about 0.5 to 1 ug RNA underwent reverse transcription using random hexamers. A multiplex approach, immunoSEQ multiplex PCR, amplified TCR beta CDR3 across 54 Vbeta and 13 Jbeta. Using its own MiXCR run on the immunoSEQ multiplex PCR reads, TCRdb lists one record per CDR3 protein. The sample lists some 190,000 distinct CDR3 sequences, about 95% seen once, with 0.1% in the top ten. Germline V gene lookup returns CDR1 LGHDT and CDR2 YNNKEL (reference sequence). The CDR3 sequence is 12 residues long. V was shortened by 5 bases and J by 5 bases, with 10 bases between the two germline ends. Sequencing of TCR beta was undertaken in CD8+ and CD4+ T cells derived from blood. TEMRA cells were FACS-enriched, and CD8+ and CD4+ T cells were isolated negatively.

The material sequenced was CD4+ T cells from PBMCs. This sequence joins TRBV3-1 and TRBJ2-7; D may be TRBD1 (7 bases). This TCR derives from a human donor in good health. CDR3 residues: CASSTGEDEQYF. CDR3 DNA sequence: TGTGCCAGCAGCACAGGGGAGGACGAGCAGTACTTC.